The subject of this entry is one T cell receptor beta chain. The sample is drawn from a study of human T cells and chemical hapten exposure. As to time point: patch test 3, about 24 weeks after DPC sensitization. As to treatment: therapeutic diphenylcyclopropenone sensitization with weekly scalp DPC. Each CDR3 protein is one row after TCRdb ran MiXCR on the RACE reads. The repertoire holds over 55,000 distinct CDR3 sequences, with around an eighth as singletons. V lost 2 bases, J lost 4 bases, and 11 bases lay in between. Germline V gives CDR1 SGHAT, CDR2 FQDESV (reference sequence). The CDR3 runs to 14 residues.

Here the sequenced sample was whole blood, taken in connection with sensitization to the hapten diphenylcyclopropenone (DPC). This sequence was found in a man aged 25-45 years with alopecia areata. Some clones in this sample may be carry-over from other donors' samples. This rearrangement joins TRBV11-1 to TRBJ1-1; D perhaps matches TRBD1 (5 bases). The CDR3 loop is CASSLSRDPTEAFF. The CDR3 DNA sequence: TGTGCCAGCAGCTTAAGCAGGGATCCCACTGAAGCTTTCTTT. Variable domain in full (rest from reference TRBV11-1 and TRBJ1-1): EAEVAQSPRYKITEKSQAVAFWCDPISGHATLYWYRQILGQGPELLVQFQDESVVDDSQLPKDRFSAERLKGVDSTLKIQPAELGDSAMYLCASSLSRDPTEAFFGQGTRLTVV.